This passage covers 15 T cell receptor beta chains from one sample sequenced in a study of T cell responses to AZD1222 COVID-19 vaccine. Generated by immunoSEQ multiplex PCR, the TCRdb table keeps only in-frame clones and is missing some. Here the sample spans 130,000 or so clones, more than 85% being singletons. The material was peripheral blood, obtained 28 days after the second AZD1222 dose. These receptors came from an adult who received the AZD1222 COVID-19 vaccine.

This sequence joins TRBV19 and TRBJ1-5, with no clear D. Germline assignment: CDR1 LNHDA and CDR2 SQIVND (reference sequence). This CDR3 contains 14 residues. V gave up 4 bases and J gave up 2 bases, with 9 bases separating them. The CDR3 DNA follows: TGTGCCAGTAGTAAGGAAGTTGGCAATCAGCCCCAGCATTTT. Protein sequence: CASSKEVGNQPQHF.

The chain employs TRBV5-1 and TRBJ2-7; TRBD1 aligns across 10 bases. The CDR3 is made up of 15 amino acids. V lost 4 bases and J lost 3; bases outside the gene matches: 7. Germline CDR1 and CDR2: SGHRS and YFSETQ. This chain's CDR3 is CASSAGQGPFYEQYF. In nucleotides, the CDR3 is TGCGCCAGCAGCGCGGGACAGGGGCCCTTCTACGAGCAGTACTTC.

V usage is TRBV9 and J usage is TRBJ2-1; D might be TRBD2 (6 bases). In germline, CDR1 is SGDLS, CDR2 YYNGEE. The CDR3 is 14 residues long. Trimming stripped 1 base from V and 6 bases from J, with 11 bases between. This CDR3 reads CASSVRPGGNEQFF. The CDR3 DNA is TGTGCCAGCAGCGTAAGACCCGGGGGCAATGAGCAGTTCTTC.

For the CDR3, the DNA is TGCGCCAGCAGCTCGCAGACAGGGCATTATAATTCACCCCTCCACTTT. This translates into CASSSQTGHYNSPLHF. This rearrangement joins TRBV5-1 to TRBJ1-6; TRBD1 agrees at 7 bases. The CDR3 sequence is 16 residues long. Germline V CDR1 and CDR2: SGHRS, YFSETQ. V lost 3 bases to trimming and J lost 4 bases; unmatched junction nucleotides: 7.

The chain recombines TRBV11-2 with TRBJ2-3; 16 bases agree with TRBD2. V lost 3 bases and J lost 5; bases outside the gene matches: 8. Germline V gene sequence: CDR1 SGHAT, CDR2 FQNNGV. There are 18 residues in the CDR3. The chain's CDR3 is CASSLGTSGGVRRDTQYF. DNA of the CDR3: TGTGCCAGCAGCTTGGGGACTAGCGGGGGGGTAAGGCGAGATACGCAGTATTTT.

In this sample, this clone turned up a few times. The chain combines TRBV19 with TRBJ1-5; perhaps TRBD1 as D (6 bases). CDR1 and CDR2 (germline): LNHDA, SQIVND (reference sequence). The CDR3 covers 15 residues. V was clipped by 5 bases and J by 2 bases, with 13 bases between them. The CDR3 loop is CASSGDNRGNQPQHF. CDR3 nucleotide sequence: TGTGCCAGTAGTGGAGACAACAGGGGCAATCAGCCCCAGCATTTT.

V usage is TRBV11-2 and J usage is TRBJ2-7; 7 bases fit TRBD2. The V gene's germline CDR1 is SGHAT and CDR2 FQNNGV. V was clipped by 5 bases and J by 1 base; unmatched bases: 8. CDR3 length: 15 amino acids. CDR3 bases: TGTGCCAGCAGCGCACCTAGCGGACCTTCCTACGAGCAGTACTTC. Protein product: CASSAPSGPSYEQYF.

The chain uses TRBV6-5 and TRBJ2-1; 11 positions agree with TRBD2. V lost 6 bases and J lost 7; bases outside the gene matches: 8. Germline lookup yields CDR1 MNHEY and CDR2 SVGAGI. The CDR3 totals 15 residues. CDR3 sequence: CASSLIAGGSNEQFF. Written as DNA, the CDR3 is TGTGCCAGCAGCCTCATAGCGGGAGGGTCAAATGAGCAGTTCTTC.

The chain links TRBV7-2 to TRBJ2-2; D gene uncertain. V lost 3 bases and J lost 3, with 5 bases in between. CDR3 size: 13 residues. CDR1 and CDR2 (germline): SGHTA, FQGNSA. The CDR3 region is CASSFSYTGELFF. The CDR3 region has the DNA TGTGCCAGCAGCTTTTCCTACACCGGGGAGCTGTTTTTT.

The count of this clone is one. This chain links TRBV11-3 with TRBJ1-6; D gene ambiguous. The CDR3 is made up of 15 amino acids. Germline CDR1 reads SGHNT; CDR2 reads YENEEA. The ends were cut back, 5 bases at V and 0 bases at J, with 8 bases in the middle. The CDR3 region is CASSEGSSYNSPLHF. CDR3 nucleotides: TGTGCCAGCAGCGAGGGAAGCTCCTATAATTCACCCCTCCACTTT. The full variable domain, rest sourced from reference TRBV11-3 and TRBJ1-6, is EAGVVQSPRYKIIEKKQPVAFWCNPISGHNTLYWYLQNLGQGPELLIRYENEEAVDDSQLPKDRFSAERLKGVDSTLKIQPAELGDSAVYLCASSEGSSYNSPLHFGNGTRLTVT.

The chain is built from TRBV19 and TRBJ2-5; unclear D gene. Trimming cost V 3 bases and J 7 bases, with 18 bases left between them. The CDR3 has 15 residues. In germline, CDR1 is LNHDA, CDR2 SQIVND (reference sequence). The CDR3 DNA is TGTGCCAGTAGTATCGTTTCATCCACATCGGGGACCCAGTACTTC. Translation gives CASSIVSSTSGTQYF.

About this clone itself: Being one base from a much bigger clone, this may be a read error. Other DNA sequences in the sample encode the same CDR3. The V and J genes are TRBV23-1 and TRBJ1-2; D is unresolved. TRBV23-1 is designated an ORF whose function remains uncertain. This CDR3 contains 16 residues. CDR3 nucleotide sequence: TGCGCTAGCAGTCATTCCCACAGAAAGGTGAACAAAGGCTACACCTTC. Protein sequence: CASSHSHRKVNKGYTF.

The CDR3 DNA reads as TGCGCCAGCAGCTTGGTGTCTAGCACAGATACGCAGTATTTT. Protein sequence: CASSLVSSTDTQYF. This chain joins TRBV5-1 and TRBJ2-3, with no clear D. The V end was cut by 0 bases, the J end by 0 bases, with 5 bases between. CDR3 length equals 14 residues. Germline loops: CDR1 SGHRS, CDR2 YFSETQ.

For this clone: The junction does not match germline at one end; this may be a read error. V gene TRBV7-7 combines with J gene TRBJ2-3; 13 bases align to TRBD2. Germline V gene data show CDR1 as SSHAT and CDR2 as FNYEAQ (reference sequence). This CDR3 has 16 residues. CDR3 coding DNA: TGTGCTAGCAGCCCACTACTAGCGGGAGGGCCCTCGGCGCAGTATTTT. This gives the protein CASSPLLAGGPSAQYF.

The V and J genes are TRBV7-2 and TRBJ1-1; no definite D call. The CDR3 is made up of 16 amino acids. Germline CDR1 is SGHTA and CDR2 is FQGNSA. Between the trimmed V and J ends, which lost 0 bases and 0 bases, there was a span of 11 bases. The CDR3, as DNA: TGTGCCAGCAGCTTAGCACTGCTGACCATGAACACTGAAGCTTTCTTT. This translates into CASSLALLTMNTEAFF.